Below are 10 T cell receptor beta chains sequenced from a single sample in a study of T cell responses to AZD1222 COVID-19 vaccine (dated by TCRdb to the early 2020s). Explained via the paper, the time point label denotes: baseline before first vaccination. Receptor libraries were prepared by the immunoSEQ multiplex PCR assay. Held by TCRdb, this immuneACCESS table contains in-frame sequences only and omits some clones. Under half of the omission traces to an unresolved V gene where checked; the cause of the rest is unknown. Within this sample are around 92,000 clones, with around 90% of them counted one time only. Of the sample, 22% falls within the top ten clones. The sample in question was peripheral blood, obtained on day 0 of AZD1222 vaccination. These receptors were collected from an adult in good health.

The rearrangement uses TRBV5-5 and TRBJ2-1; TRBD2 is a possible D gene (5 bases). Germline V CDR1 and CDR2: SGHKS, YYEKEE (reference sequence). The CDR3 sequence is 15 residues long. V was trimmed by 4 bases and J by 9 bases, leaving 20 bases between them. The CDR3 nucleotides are TGTGCCAGCAGCCCCGCGACTAATGCCGGCCGTGAGCAGTTCTTC. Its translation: CASSPATNAGREQFF.

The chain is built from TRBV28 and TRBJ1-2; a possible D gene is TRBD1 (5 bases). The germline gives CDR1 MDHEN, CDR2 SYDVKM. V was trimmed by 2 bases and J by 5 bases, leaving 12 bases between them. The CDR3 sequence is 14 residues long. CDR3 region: CASSLNGRAYGYTF. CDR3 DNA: TGTGCCAGCAGTTTAAACGGCAGGGCGTATGGCTACACCTTC.

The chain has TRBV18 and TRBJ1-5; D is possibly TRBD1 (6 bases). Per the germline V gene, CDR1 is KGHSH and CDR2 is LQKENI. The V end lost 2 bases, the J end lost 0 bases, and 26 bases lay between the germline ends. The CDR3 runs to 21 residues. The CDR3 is CASSPYPRGAYTSLSNQPQHF. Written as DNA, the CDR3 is TGTGCCAGCTCACCATATCCCAGGGGAGCATATACCTCCCTTAGCAATCAGCCCCAGCATTTT.

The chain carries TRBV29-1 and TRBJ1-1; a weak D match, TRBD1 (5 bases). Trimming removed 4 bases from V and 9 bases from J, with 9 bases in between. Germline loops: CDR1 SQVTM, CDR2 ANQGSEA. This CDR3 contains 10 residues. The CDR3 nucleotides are TGCAGCGTTGGACTGGGGCAAGCTTTCTTT. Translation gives CSVGLGQAFF. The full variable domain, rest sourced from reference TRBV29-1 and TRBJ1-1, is SAVISQKPSRDICQRGTSLTIQCQVDSQVTMMFWYRQQPGQSLTLIATANQGSEATYESGFVIDKFPISRPNLTFSTLTVSNMSPEDSSIYLCSVGLGQAFFGQGTRLTVV.

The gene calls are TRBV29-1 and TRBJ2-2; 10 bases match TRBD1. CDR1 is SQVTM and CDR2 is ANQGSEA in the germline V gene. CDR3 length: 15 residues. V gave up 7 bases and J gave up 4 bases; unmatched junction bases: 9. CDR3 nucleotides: TGCAGCGCCCACAGGGGACAGGGGATCACCGGGGAGCTGTTTTTT. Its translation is CSAHRGQGITGELFF.

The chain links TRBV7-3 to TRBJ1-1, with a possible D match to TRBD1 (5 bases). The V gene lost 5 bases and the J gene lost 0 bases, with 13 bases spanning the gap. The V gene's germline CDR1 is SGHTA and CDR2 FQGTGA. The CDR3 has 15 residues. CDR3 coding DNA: TGTGCCAGCAGCATGGTGGGGGGTGTGAACACTGAAGCTTTCTTT. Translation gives CASSMVGGVNTEAFF.

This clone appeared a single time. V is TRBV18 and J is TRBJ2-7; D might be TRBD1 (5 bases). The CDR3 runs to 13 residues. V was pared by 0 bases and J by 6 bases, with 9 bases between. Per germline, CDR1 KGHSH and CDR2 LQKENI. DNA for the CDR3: TGTGCCAGCTCACCACCGACAGTTGGCGAGCAGTACTTC. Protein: CASSPPTVGEQYF. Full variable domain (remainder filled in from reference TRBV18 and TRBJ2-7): NAGVMQNPRHLVRRRGQEARLRCSPMKGHSHVYWYRQLPEEGLKFMVYLQKENIIDESGMPKERFSAEFPKEGPSILRIQQVVRGDSAAYFCASSPPTVGEQYFGPGTRLTVT.

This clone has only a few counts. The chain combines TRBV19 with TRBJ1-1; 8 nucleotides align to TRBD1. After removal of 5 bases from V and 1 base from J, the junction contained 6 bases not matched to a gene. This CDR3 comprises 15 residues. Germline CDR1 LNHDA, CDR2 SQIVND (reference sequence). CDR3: CASSLSGTGNTEAFF. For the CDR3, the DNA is TGTGCCAGTAGTTTATCCGGGACAGGGAACACTGAAGCTTTCTTT. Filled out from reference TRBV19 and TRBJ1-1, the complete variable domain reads DGGITQSPKYLFRKEGQNVTLSCEQNLNHDAMYWYRQDPGQGLRLIYYSQIVNDFQKGDIAEGYSVSREKKESFPLTVTSAQKNPTAFYLCASSLSGTGNTEAFFGQGTRLTVV.

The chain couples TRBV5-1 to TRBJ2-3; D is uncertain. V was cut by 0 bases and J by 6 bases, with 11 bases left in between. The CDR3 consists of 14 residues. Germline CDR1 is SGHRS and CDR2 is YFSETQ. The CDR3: CASSLVPRRDTQYF. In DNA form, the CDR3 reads TGCGCCAGCAGCTTGGTCCCCCGGCGGGATACGCAGTATTTT.

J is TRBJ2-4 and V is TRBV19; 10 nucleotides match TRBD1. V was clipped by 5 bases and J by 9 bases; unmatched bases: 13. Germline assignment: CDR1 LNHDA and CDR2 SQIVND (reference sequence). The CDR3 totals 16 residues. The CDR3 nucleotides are TGTGCCAGTAGTGCGCCGGGGGACAGGGGTCCGGGCATTCAGTACTTC. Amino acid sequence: CASSAPGDRGPGIQYF.